Presented here are 10 T cell receptor beta chains from one specimen sequenced in a study of shared clonotypes between healthy human individuals. The repertoire was sequenced with immunoSEQ multiplex PCR; TCRdb's copy has only in-frame clones and lacks some. This sample yields fewer than 400,000 clones, of which approximately 79% are seen a single time; 10% belongs to the top ten. Sequencing was performed on memory CD4+ T cells sorted from blood. Subset defined: CD45RA-negative fraction. These receptors were obtained from a man between 25 and 39 years old in good health.

This clone turned up a few times. The V gene is TRBV5-1, the J gene TRBJ2-1; TRBD2 matches at 8 bases. With V trimmed by 0 bases and J by 7 bases, 6 bases remained unmatched. CDR1 is SGHRS and CDR2 is YFSETQ in the germline V gene. There are 15 residues in the CDR3. CDR3 loop: CASSLARTSLNEQFF. CDR3 DNA sequence: TGCGCCAGCAGCTTGGCCCGGACTAGCCTAAATGAGCAGTTCTTC. Supplemented by reference TRBV5-1 and TRBJ2-1, the full variable domain reads KAGVTQTPRYLIKTRGQQVTLSCSPISGHRSVSWYQQTPGQGLQFLFEYFSETQRNKGNFPGRFSGRQFSNSRSEMNVSTLELGDSALYLCASSLARTSLNEQFFGPGTRLTVL.

The chain is built from TRBV10-3 and TRBJ1-2, with 8 bases that match TRBD1. Losses at the gene ends were 7 bases for V and 7 bases for J; bases not matched to a gene: 11. CDR1 is ENHRY, CDR2 SYGVKD, per germline. The length of the CDR3 is 14 residues. The CDR3 nucleotides are TGTGCCATCAAAAGCCTCGGACAGGGTGGTGGCTACACCTTC. This codes for CAIKSLGQGGGYTF.

Only a few counts were recorded for this clone. The chain is built from TRBV19 and TRBJ1-2; TRBD1 agrees at 8 bases. This CDR3 has 12 amino acids. Per the germline V gene, CDR1 is LNHDA and CDR2 is SQIVND (reference sequence). The CDR3 coding sequence is TGTGCTATCGGACAGGGAACTTCAGGCTACACCTTC. Its protein is CAIGQGTSGYTF.

The chain uses TRBV19 and TRBJ2-5; no definite D call. Trimming pared 0 bases from V and 6 bases from J, leaving 14 bases between. The CDR3 spans 15 residues. From germline, CDR1 is LNHDA and CDR2 SQIVND (reference sequence). Here the CDR3 reads CASSIDGQSPQTQYF. CDR3 DNA: TGTGCCAGTAGTATAGATGGGCAATCCCCACAGACCCAGTACTTC.

The chain has TRBV7-8 and TRBJ1-3; D not certain. The V gene's germline CDR1 is SGHVS and CDR2 FQNEAQ. The V end was cut by 4 bases, the J end by 0 bases, with 13 bases between. The CDR3 has 16 residues. The CDR3 bases are TGTGCCAGCAGCTCCGAAAGGTGGGGCTCTGGAAACACCATATATTTT. Translated, it gives CASSSERWGSGNTIYF.

V gene TRBV18 combines with J gene TRBJ1-2, with D possibly TRBD1 on 6 matching bases. V was clipped by 3 bases and J by 2 bases, with 10 bases between them. Per germline, CDR1 KGHSH and CDR2 LQKENI. The CDR3 contains 14 residues. CDR3 protein: CASSPRGPNYGYTF. In DNA form, the CDR3 reads TGTGCCAGCTCACCCAGGGGCCCAAACTATGGCTACACCTTC.

In its sample, this clone was seen many times. The chain joins TRBV19 to TRBJ2-3; TRBD2 agrees at 8 bases. The CDR3 sequence is 19 residues long. V shed 3 bases, J shed 0 bases, and the junction held 14 bases outside the gene matches. CDR1 and CDR2 from the germline V gene are LNHDA and SQIVND (reference sequence). CDR3 nucleotides: TGTGCCAGTAGTATTTCTATTGGTACTAGCGGTAATAGCACAGATACGCAGTATTTT. Amino acid sequence: CASSISIGTSGNSTDTQYF.

There are many counts of this clone. The chain recombines TRBV18 with TRBJ2-6; D is perhaps TRBD1 (5 bases). The CDR3 covers 16 residues. The V end was cut by 2 bases, the J end by 0 bases, with 8 bases between. Germline-derived CDR1 and CDR2 are KGHSH and LQKENI. The CDR3 DNA follows: TGTGCCAGCTCACCAAAGACAGCCTCTGGGGCCAACGTCCTGACTTTC. Translated, it gives CASSPKTASGANVLTF.

The table lists this clone with a count of one. The chain has TRBV9 and TRBJ1-1, with TRBD1 as a possible D gene (5 bases). CDR3 length: 15 amino acids. CDR1 and CDR2 from the germline V gene are SGDLS and YYNGEE. Trimming cost V 4 bases and J 0 bases, with 13 bases left between them. CDR3 nucleotides: TGTGCCAGCAGCCCAAGTGGGGGTATGAACACTGAAGCTTTCTTT. It encodes CASSPSGGMNTEAFF.

This chain joins TRBV11-2 and TRBJ2-1, with 9 bases aligning to TRBD2. The CDR3 totals 16 residues. With V trimmed by 1 base and J by 4 bases, 5 bases remained unmatched. CDR1 and CDR2 (germline): SGHAT, FQNNGV. CDR3 in amino acids: CASSLVTSGLYNEQFF. The CDR3 DNA sequence: TGTGCCAGCAGCTTAGTGACTAGCGGACTTTACAATGAGCAGTTCTTC.